Below, 26 T cell receptor beta chains from the same sample are listed, as sequenced in a study of molecular identifiers for immune sequencing clone quantification. TCRdb reprocessed the PCR reads with MiXCR, giving one entry per CDR3 protein. Here the sample spans hundreds of thousands of distinct CDR3 sequences, 20% being singletons. Sequenced sample: naive CD8+ T cells from blood, with Jurkat cell RNA spiked in. The subset denotes: FACS-sorted CD8+CD4-CCR7+CD45RA+ naive T cells. These receptors all come from a human donor in good health. Some libraries in this study had Jurkat cell RNA spiked in.

CDR3 region: CASSSLAGGPGETQYF. CDR3 sequence (DNA): TGTGCCAGCAGCTCCCTAGCGGGAGGGCCAGGGGAGACCCAGTACTTC. This rearrangement joins TRBV5-6 to TRBJ2-5; 12 bases agree with TRBD2. After removal of 3 bases from V and 5 bases from J, the junction contained 8 bases not matched to a gene. The CDR3 is 16 residues long. Germline V lookup: CDR1 SGHDT, CDR2 YYEEEE.

This clonotype showed up many times. At one of its ends the junction is not consistent with the germline gene, which may arise from a read error. The chain employs TRBV4-2 and TRBJ2-3; possible D gene TRBD2, 5 bases. The CDR3 is made up of 16 amino acids. In germline, CDR1 is LGHNA, CDR2 YNFKEQ. DNA for the CDR3: TGCGCCAGCAGCCAAGTCCGGGGTGCGGGCACAGATACGCAGTATTTT. As protein: CASSQVRGAGTDTQYF.

This clonotype was seen only once. This sequence may be a read error, since a much larger clone differs from it by one base. CDR3 in DNA: TGTGCCAACAGTCTCGGGCCTGGACTATCCAGCTCCTACAATGAGCAGTTCTTC. This gives the protein CANSLGPGLSSSYNEQFF. This rearrangement joins TRBV27 to TRBJ2-1, with D perhaps matching TRBD2 (6 bases). The CDR3 is made up of 18 amino acids. Germline-derived CDR1 and CDR2 are MNHEY and SMNVEV (reference sequence).

This clonotype was counted ten times or more. This sequence joins TRBV27 and TRBJ1-5; TRBD1 matches 7 bases. The CDR3 has 15 residues. Germline lookup yields CDR1 MNHEY and CDR2 SMNVEV (reference sequence). V gave up 3 bases and J gave up 5 bases; unmatched junction bases: 7. Written as DNA, the CDR3 is TGTGCCAGCAGTTTGCTGACAGGGCCTGATCAGCCCCAGCATTTT. Translation: CASSLLTGPDQPQHF.

This clonotype was counted a few times. This chain links TRBV14 with TRBJ1-1; D is unresolved. Germline CDR1 SGHDN, CDR2 FVKESK. The CDR3 is made up of 17 amino acids. The V and J ends lost 1 base and 4 bases respectively, with 19 bases between them. The CDR3 is CASSQVFSSNTGTEAFF. Written as DNA, the CDR3 is TGTGCCAGCAGCCAAGTATTCAGTTCCAATACGGGCACTGAAGCTTTCTTT.

This clonotype came up many times. The chain employs TRBV29-1 and TRBJ2-7, with D possibly TRBD2 on 5 matching bases. The CDR3 runs 13 residues. Germline V gene sequence: CDR1 SQVTM, CDR2 ANQGSEA. Deletions cut 7 bases from V and 7 bases from J, with 20 bases between. The CDR3 nucleotides are TGCAGCGCAATGGGGATCACCCCGGGGGAGCAGTACTTC. It specifies CSAMGITPGEQYF.

This clonotype was detected many times. The rearrangement joins TRBV12-3 or TRBV12-4 to TRBJ2-1; 10 bases agree with TRBD2. This CDR3 has 16 residues. J was trimmed by 10 bases and V by 3 bases; bases with no gene match: 12. The CDR3 DNA sequence: TGTGCCAGCAGTTTCCCTCAGAGCGGGGGGGCTGGAGAGCAGTTCTTC. This sequence encodes CASSFPQSGGAGEQFF.

A word on this clonotype: Likely a read error: the CDR3 ends without its conserved phenylalanine or tryptophan. The V gene is TRBV7-9, the J gene TRBJ1-1, with unresolved D. Trimming shortened V by 2 bases and J by 5 bases, and 15 bases separated the two germline ends. This CDR3 is built from 15 residues. Germline V lookup: CDR1 SEHNR, CDR2 FQNEAQ (reference sequence). CDR3: CASSLLGRAGTEAFS. CDR3 sequence (DNA): TGTGCCAGCAGCTTACTCGGCCGGGCGGGGACTGAAGCTTTCTCT.

Many counts were recorded for this clonotype. J is TRBJ2-3 and V is TRBV7-8; 8 bases are shared with TRBD2. This CDR3 is built from 16 residues. With V trimmed by 1 base and J by 1 base, 4 bases remained unmatched. The germline gives CDR1 SGHVS, CDR2 FQNEAQ. The CDR3 bases are TGTGCCAGCAGCTTAGACAGCGGGGGAGGCACAGATACGCAGTATTTT. Its translation: CASSLDSGGGTDTQYF.

The chain uses TRBV18 and TRBJ1-1, with D uncertain. The CDR3 is 15 residues long. Trimming removed 3 bases at V and 0 bases at J, with 11 bases between. Looked up from germline, CDR1 is KGHSH and CDR2 is LQKENI. The CDR3 DNA is TGTGCCAGCTCACCCGCCGGCCTTATGAACACTGAAGCTTTCTTT. Its protein product is CASSPAGLMNTEAFF.

The chain carries TRBV13 and TRBJ1-1, with TRBD1 as a possible D gene (5 bases). Germline CDR1 reads PRHDT; CDR2 reads FYEKMQ (reference sequence). V was shortened by 0 bases and J by 4 bases, with 15 bases between the two germline ends. This CDR3 has 16 residues. The CDR3 is CASSLGTAGVSTEAFF. CDR3 nucleotide sequence: TGTGCCAGCAGCTTAGGGACAGCCGGCGTGAGCACTGAAGCTTTCTTT.

As concerns this clonotype: Because it lacks the conserved phenylalanine or tryptophan at the end, this CDR3 is likely a read error. It is unclear where the CDR3 begins or ends on the DNA, so no DNA is shown, and the CDR3 is as TCRdb lists it. This chain links TRBV4-3 with TRBJ2-7; the DNA was not used to check the table's D call, TRBD1. The germline V gene has CDR1 LGHNA and CDR2 YSLEER. The CDR3 numbers 14 amino acids, ends counted. The CDR3 sequence is CASSHSTGEYERYS.

This clonotype was recorded many times. J is TRBJ2-7 and V is TRBV9; perhaps D is TRBD1 or TRBD2 (6 bases each). The CDR3 covers 14 residues. Deletions cut 0 bases from V and 3 bases from J, with 10 bases between. Germline CDR1 and CDR2: SGDLS and YYNGEE. The CDR3 here is CASSVGQDYYEQYF. The CDR3 DNA follows: TGTGCCAGCAGCGTAGGACAGGACTACTACGAGCAGTACTTC.

This clonotype was recorded many times. The V gene is TRBV12-3 or TRBV12-4, the J gene TRBJ2-7; TRBD2 aligns across 8 bases. The CDR3 is 14 amino acids. The trim removed 6 bases at V and 9 bases at J, leaving 13 bases unmatched. The CDR3 protein is CASSSSGTREMQYF. Written as DNA, the CDR3 is TGTGCCAGCAGCTCCTCCGGGACTAGAGAGATGCAGTACTTC.

This clonotype was seen at least ten times. The CDR3 DNA follows: TGTGCCAGTAGCATCGGGACATCTAACTACGAGCAGTACTTC. It specifies CASSIGTSNYEQYF. The V and J genes are TRBV19 and TRBJ2-7; the D gene is possibly TRBD1 (6 bases). V was pared by 6 bases and J by 3 bases, with 15 bases between. The length of the CDR3 is 14 residues. From germline, CDR1 is LNHDA and CDR2 SQIVND (reference sequence).

The gene calls are TRBV4-1 and TRBJ2-1; D not resolved. The V gene's germline CDR1 is MGHRA and CDR2 YSYEKL. Trimming stripped 0 bases from V and 6 bases from J, with 33 bases between. The CDR3 extends over 22 amino acids. CDR3 sequence: CASSQDMSQDHTQAYWSNEQFF. The CDR3 DNA reads as TGCGCCAGCAGCCAAGATATGTCCCAGGACCACACTCAGGCCTATTGGTCCAATGAGCAGTTCTTC.

This clonotype turned up a few times. The chain has TRBV6-5 and TRBJ2-5; D tentatively fits TRBD1 or TRBD2 (5 bases each). This CDR3 has 17 amino acids. Germline V CDR1 and CDR2: MNHEY, SVGAGI. The germline V and J ends were trimmed by 7 bases and 2 bases, with 23 bases remaining between them. The CDR3 is CASKGPRSWTSQETQYF. The CDR3 DNA reads TGTGCCAGCAAGGGACCCCGCTCGTGGACTTCTCAAGAGACCCAGTACTTC.

About this clonotype: This may stem from a read error, because a much larger clone lies one nucleotide away. The V gene is TRBV12-3 or TRBV12-4, the J gene TRBJ2-7; 9 bases are shared with TRBD1. The CDR3 contains 14 residues. CDR3 sequence (DNA): TGTGCCAGCAGTTCCGGGACAGGGTACCACGAGCGGTACTTC. Its protein product is CASSSGTGYHERYF.

This clonotype was seen at least ten times. CDR3 protein: CASSQMWGDSGANVLTF. CDR3 DNA sequence: TGTGCCAGCAGCCAGATGTGGGGGGACTCTGGGGCCAACGTCCTGACTTTC. The chain combines TRBV11-2 with TRBJ2-6; maybe TRBD2 (6 bases). V was trimmed by 5 bases and J by 0 bases, leaving 14 bases between them. The CDR3 loop spans 17 amino acids. Germline values: CDR1 SGHAT, CDR2 FQNNGV.

The J gene is TRBJ2-7, the V gene TRBV7-6, with TRBD2 matching over 8 bases. With 5 bases clipped from V and 0 bases from J, the junction kept 9 bases outside the gene matches. The length of the CDR3 is 16 residues. CDR1 is SGHVS, CDR2 FNYEAQ, per germline. The CDR3 region has the DNA TGTGCCAGCAGCCCGGGGGGGGGTTTTAGCTCCTACGAGCAGTACTTC. Amino acid sequence: CASSPGGGFSSYEQYF.

This clonotype appeared many times. J is TRBJ1-5 and V is TRBV7-9; the D gene is possibly TRBD1 (5 bases). Between the trimmed V and J ends, which lost 5 bases and 2 bases, there was a span of 25 bases. The V gene's germline CDR1 is SEHNR and CDR2 FQNEAQ (reference sequence). The CDR3 has 19 residues. CDR3 nucleotides: TGTGCCAGCAGCCCAACCGGGGCCGGTGACAGCAGTGGCAATCAGCCCCAGCATTTT. Residues: CASSPTGAGDSSGNQPQHF.

This clonotype has at least ten counts. This chain uses TRBV2 with TRBJ2-3; 13 bases are shared with TRBD2. The ends lost 6 bases at V and 5 bases at J; junction bases unmatched: 8. CDR3 length: 16 residues. Germline assignment: CDR1 SNHLY and CDR2 FYNNEI. The CDR3 region has the DNA TGTGCCAGCAGCGATGGACTAGCGGGAGTCAGAGATACGCAGTATTTT. Residues: CASSDGLAGVRDTQYF.

This clonotype was picked up many times. V gene TRBV4-1 combines with J gene TRBJ1-1, with D possibly TRBD1 on 5 matching bases. The CDR3 is 15 residues long. Trimming cost V 1 base and J 0 bases, with 9 bases left between them. CDR1 and CDR2 (germline): MGHRA, YSYEKL. The DNA of the CDR3 is TGCGCCAGCAGCCAAGTGTCAGGGTTGAACACTGAAGCTTTCTTT. Protein sequence: CASSQVSGLNTEAFF.

There are many counts of this clonotype. V usage is TRBV7-6 and J usage is TRBJ2-7; 10 nucleotides match TRBD2. CDR1 SGHVS and CDR2 FNYEAQ come from the germline V gene. The V gene end was trimmed by 2 bases and the J gene end by 3 bases; junction bases not matched to a gene: 7. This CDR3 is 16 amino acids long. CDR3 region: CASSLSASGGFYEQYF. The CDR3, as DNA: TGTGCCAGCAGCTTAAGTGCTAGCGGGGGTTTCTACGAGCAGTACTTC.

This clonotype was recorded a few times. Being one base from a much bigger clone, this may be a read error. The chain is built from TRBV10-3 and TRBJ2-7; D gene uncertain. The CDR3 loop spans 13 amino acids. V dropped 0 bases and J dropped 5 bases, with 8 bases sitting between them. From germline, CDR1 is ENHRY and CDR2 SYGVKD. Written as DNA, the CDR3 is TGTGCCATCAGTGAGTCGGCAGGCCACGAGCAGTACTTC. Translation: CAISESAGHEQYF.

This clonotype was picked up many times. The rearrangement links TRBV28 to TRBJ2-1, with TRBD2 as a possible D gene (5 bases). With 6 bases removed from V and 6 bases from J, the gap between germline ends came to 15 bases. Germline V gene data show CDR1 as MDHEN and CDR2 as SYDVKM. The CDR3 consists of 14 residues. The CDR3 is CASSERGFGNEQFF. For the CDR3, the DNA is TGTGCCAGCAGCGAACGAGGGTTTGGCAATGAGCAGTTCTTC. The full variable domain, with the rest looked up from reference TRBV28 and TRBJ2-1, is DVKVTQSSRYLVKRTGEKVFLECVQDMDHENMFWYRQDPGLGLRLIYFSYDVKMKEKGDIPEGYSVSREKKERFSLILESASTNQTSMYLCASSERGFGNEQFFGPGTRLTVL.